This passage covers 21 T cell receptor beta chains from one sample sequenced in a study of shared clonotypes between healthy human individuals (dated by TCRdb to the early 2020s). The library relied on the immunoSEQ multiplex PCR assay. TCRdb took this table from immuneACCESS and kept in-frame rearrangements with V and J called. Such tables lack part of the clones; where checked against another copy, unresolved V genes explain under half of the gap, and the rest is unexplained. Counted in this sample were about 980,000 clones; less than 85% of them appeared once. In total, the top ten clones hold about 1.5% of the sample. Sequenced: memory CD4+ T cells sorted from blood. The sample's cell subset or site label is to be understood as: CD45RA-negative fraction. The receptors derive from a man younger than 35 in good health.

Remarks on this clone: The same CDR3 arises from other DNA sequences in this sample as well. V gene TRBV6-5 combines with J gene TRBJ1-2, with D perhaps matching TRBD1 (5 bases). V dropped 6 bases and J dropped 8 bases, with 10 bases sitting between them. Germline V gene data show CDR1 as MNHEY and CDR2 as SVGAGI. The CDR3 is 11 amino acids. In nucleotides, the CDR3 is TGTGCCAGCAGCCAGGGATACGGCTACACCTTC. Translation: CASSQGYGYTF.

The chain joins TRBV15 to TRBJ1-6; D call uncertain. The CDR3 covers 15 residues. Trimming left V 1 base short and J 3 bases short, with 7 bases between. CDR1 is LNHNV and CDR2 is YYDKDF in the germline V gene (reference sequence). This CDR3 is CATSRGQNYNSPLHF. The CDR3 DNA follows: TGTGCCACCAGCAGAGGTCAAAACTATAATTCACCCCTCCACTTT. The whole variable domain, filled in from reference TRBV15 and TRBJ1-6, reads DAMVIQNPRYQVTQFGKPVTLSCSQTLNHNVMYWYQQKSSQAPKLLFHYYDKDFNNEADTPDNFQSRRPNTSFCFLDIRSPGLGDTAMYLCATSRGQNYNSPLHFGNGTRLTVT.

This clone turned up a few times. The rearrangement links TRBV18 to TRBJ1-1, with a possible D match to TRBD1 (5 bases). The V gene lost 6 bases and the J gene lost 3 bases, with 14 bases spanning the gap. This CDR3 region has 14 residues. Germline loops: CDR1 KGHSH, CDR2 LQKENI. The CDR3 sequence: CASSPRTGDTEAFF. Written as DNA, the CDR3 is TGTGCCAGCTCCCCGAGAACGGGGGACACTGAAGCTTTCTTT.

V and J are TRBV28 and TRBJ1-1; D possibly corresponds to TRBD1 (5 bases). Deletions cut 2 bases from V and 7 bases from J, with 8 bases between. The CDR3 runs to 12 residues. CDR1 is MDHEN and CDR2 is SYDVKM in the germline V gene. The CDR3 is CASSLGDGEAFF. In nucleotides, the CDR3 is TGTGCCAGCAGTTTAGGGGACGGTGAAGCTTTCTTT.

Of note for this clone: Within the sample, other DNA sequences also encode this same CDR3. The chain links TRBV6-1 to TRBJ1-5, with D unresolved. CDR1 MNHNS and CDR2 SASEGT come from the germline V gene. The CDR3 length is 14 residues. Trimming removed 2 bases from V and 2 bases from J, with 7 bases in between. The CDR3 sequence is CASSESGGNQPQHF. As DNA, the CDR3 is TGTGCCAGCAGTGAATCGGGAGGCAATCAGCCCCAGCATTTT.

V is TRBV6-6 and J is TRBJ1-4, with a weak D call TRBD1 (5 bases). Trimming took 4 bases from V and 3 from J, leaving 12 bases between them. There are 15 residues in the CDR3. CDR1 and CDR2 from the germline V gene are MNHNY and SVGAGI (reference sequence). CDR3 amino acids: CASSLTRDSNEKLFF. CDR3 nucleotide sequence: TGTGCCAGCAGTTTAACCCGGGACTCTAATGAAAAACTGTTTTTT.

This clone occurred many times. The genes are TRBV5-6 and TRBJ2-5; D may match TRBD1 or TRBD2 (5 bases each). CDR1 and CDR2 (germline): SGHDT, YYEEEE. Trimming left V 4 bases short and J 5 bases short, with 15 bases between. This CDR3 has 14 residues. The CDR3 spells CASSRDRQWETQYF. Written as DNA, the CDR3 is TGTGCCAGCAGCCGGGACCGCCAGTGGGAGACCCAGTACTTC.

The CDR3 sequence is CASSLRPAAHEQYF. The CDR3 DNA sequence: TGTGCCAGCAGCTTACGGCCCGCGGCCCACGAGCAGTACTTC. This chain uses TRBV7-2 with TRBJ2-7; D is unresolved. Germline CDR1 SGHTA, CDR2 FQGNSA. V lost 2 bases to trimming and J lost 5 bases, with 13 bases between them. CDR3 length: 14 amino acids.

This chain connects TRBV5-4 to TRBJ2-5; D unclear. With 0 bases removed from V and 0 bases from J, the gap between germline ends came to 6 bases. The CDR3 contains 14 residues. Germline CDR1 is SGHNT and CDR2 is YYREEE (reference sequence). The CDR3 spells CASSLVGYQETQYF. DNA of the CDR3: TGTGCCAGCAGCTTGGTGGGGTACCAAGAGACCCAGTACTTC.

This clone turned up a few times. V and J are TRBV10-3 and TRBJ2-5; 7 bases line up with TRBD2. This CDR3 contains 15 residues. V shed 2 bases, J shed 1 base, and the junction held 4 bases outside the gene matches. Germline CDR1 is ENHRY and CDR2 is SYGVKD. The CDR3 protein is CAISEGAGLQETQYF. The CDR3 DNA follows: TGTGCCATCAGTGAGGGAGCGGGGCTCCAAGAGACCCAGTACTTC.

This clone was observed once. This chain joins TRBV27 and TRBJ1-6; D is undetermined. In germline, CDR1 is MNHEY, CDR2 SMNVEV (reference sequence). The CDR3 runs 18 residues. The germline V and J ends were trimmed by 8 bases and 0 bases, with 20 bases remaining between them. The CDR3 bases are TGTGCCAGCGCGCCCGCCGGGTCACAGAGCTCCTATAATTCACCCCTCCACTTT. It encodes CASAPAGSQSSYNSPLHF.

This chain links TRBV28 with TRBJ2-5; D unresolved. Trimming removed 4 bases from V and 3 bases from J, with 12 bases in between. CDR1 is MDHEN and CDR2 is SYDVKM in the germline V gene. CDR3 length equals 14 residues. The CDR3 nucleotides read TGTGCCAGCAGTTATGAGACATTAAAAGAGACCCAGTACTTC. It codes for CASSYETLKETQYF.

On this clone: This sample includes further DNA sequences coding for the same CDR3. CDR3: CAWSGRGETQYF. CDR3 sequence (DNA): TGTGCCTGGAGTGGGAGGGGAGAGACCCAGTACTTC. This chain connects TRBV30 to TRBJ2-5; perhaps TRBD2 as D (6 bases). Germline CDR1 is GTSNPN and CDR2 is SVGIG (reference sequence). This CDR3 is 12 amino acids long. Trimming stripped 1 base from V and 4 bases from J, with 7 bases between. Supplemented by reference TRBV30 and TRBJ2-5, the full variable domain reads SQTIHQWPATLVQPVGSPLSLECTVEGTSNPNLYWYRQAAGRGLQLLFYSVGIGQISSEVPQNLSASRPQDRQFILSSKKLLLSDSGFYLCAWSGRGETQYFGPGTRLLVL.

This chain links TRBV10-3 with TRBJ2-2; a weak D match, TRBD1 (5 bases). V gave up 2 bases and J gave up 0 bases, with 10 bases separating them. The CDR3 has 16 amino acids. From germline, CDR1 is ENHRY and CDR2 SYGVKD. DNA for the CDR3: TGTGCCATCAGTGAGCACAGGAATTCGAACACCGGGGAGCTGTTTTTT. It is translated as CAISEHRNSNTGELFF.

The rearrangement joins TRBV27 to TRBJ1-6; possibly TRBD1 for D (5 bases). The germline V gene has CDR1 MNHEY and CDR2 SMNVEV (reference sequence). V was pared by 3 bases and J by 1 base, with 13 bases between. The CDR3 extends over 17 amino acids. The CDR3 sequence is CASSLSRQPSYNSPLHF. For the CDR3, the DNA is TGTGCCAGCAGTTTGTCGAGACAGCCTTCCTATAATTCACCCCTCCACTTT.

V is TRBV6-1 and J is TRBJ2-7; 14 nucleotides align to TRBD2. CDR1 and CDR2 (germline): MNHNS, SASEGT. CDR3 size: 15 residues. J lost 0 bases, V lost 6 bases, and 1 base had no gene match. This CDR3 reads CASRGTSGGSYEQYF. The CDR3 DNA sequence: TGTGCCAGCAGAGGGACTAGCGGGGGCTCCTACGAGCAGTACTTC.

J is TRBJ2-6 and V is TRBV11-1, with no clear D. The CDR3 totals 15 residues. V was trimmed by 7 bases and J by 6 bases, leaving 16 bases between them. Germline V gene sequence: CDR1 SGHAT, CDR2 FQDESV (reference sequence). The CDR3 here is CASKGKSLKANVLTF. As DNA, the CDR3 is TGTGCCAGCAAGGGCAAGTCTCTGAAGGCCAACGTCCTGACTTTC.

This chain uses TRBV7-2 with TRBJ2-5, with D perhaps TRBD1 (5 bases). V gave up 5 bases and J gave up 3 bases, with 13 bases separating them. From germline, CDR1 is SGHTA and CDR2 FQGNSA. The CDR3 is made up of 14 amino acids. The CDR3 DNA reads TGTGCCAGCAGCCCCGCAGGCAGGGAAGAGACCCAGTACTTC. This sequence encodes CASSPAGREETQYF.

This clone was seen only once. V is TRBV5-1 and J is TRBJ2-7; TRBD1 might be the D (6 bases). The germline V and J ends were trimmed by 4 bases and 7 bases, with 15 bases remaining between them. Germline-derived CDR1 and CDR2 are SGHRS and YFSETQ. This CDR3 contains 13 residues. Here the CDR3 reads CASSEGQRREQYF. CDR3 DNA: TGCGCCAGCAGCGAGGGACAAAGGAGAGAGCAGTACTTC. The full variable domain, with the rest looked up from reference TRBV5-1 and TRBJ2-7, is KAGVTQTPRYLIKTRGQQVTLSCSPISGHRSVSWYQQTPGQGLQFLFEYFSETQRNKGNFPGRFSGRQFSNSRSEMNVSTLELGDSALYLCASSEGQRREQYFGPGTRLTVT.

V usage is TRBV5-4 and J usage is TRBJ2-1; TRBD2 matches 11 bases. The ends lost 4 bases at V and 5 bases at J; junction bases unmatched: 5. The CDR3 is 15 residues long. CDR1 SGHNT and CDR2 YYREEE come from the germline V gene (reference sequence). This CDR3 reads CASSQKGLADNEQFF. CDR3 sequence (DNA): TGTGCCAGCAGCCAAAAGGGACTAGCGGACAATGAGCAGTTCTTC.

Worth noting for this clone: Other DNA sequences in the same sample also yield this CDR3. J is TRBJ2-5 and V is TRBV6-5, with 10 bases that match TRBD2. V was pared by 0 bases and J by 4 bases, with 2 bases of the junction left unmatched. This CDR3 comprises 15 residues. In germline, CDR1 is MNHEY, CDR2 SVGAGI. This chain's CDR3 is CASSYSPSGRETQYF. The CDR3 DNA sequence: TGTGCCAGCAGTTACTCCCCTAGCGGGAGAGAGACCCAGTACTTC.